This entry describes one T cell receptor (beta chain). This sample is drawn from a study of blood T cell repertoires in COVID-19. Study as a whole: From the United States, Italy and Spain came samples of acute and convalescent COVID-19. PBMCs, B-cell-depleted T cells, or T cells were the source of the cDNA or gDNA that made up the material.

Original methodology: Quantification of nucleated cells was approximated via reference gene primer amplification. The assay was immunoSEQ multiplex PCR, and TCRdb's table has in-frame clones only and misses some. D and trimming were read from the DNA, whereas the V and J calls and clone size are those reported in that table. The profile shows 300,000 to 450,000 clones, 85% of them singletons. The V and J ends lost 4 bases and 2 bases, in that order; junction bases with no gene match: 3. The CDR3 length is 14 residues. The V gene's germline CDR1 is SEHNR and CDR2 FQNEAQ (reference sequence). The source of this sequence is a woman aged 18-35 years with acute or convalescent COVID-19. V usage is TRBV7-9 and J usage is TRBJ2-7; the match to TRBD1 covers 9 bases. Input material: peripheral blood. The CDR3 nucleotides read TGTGCCAGCAGCTCCGGACAGGGGCCCTACGAGCAGTACTTC. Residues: CASSSGQGPYEQYF.